Below, one T cell receptor beta chain is given with its context. The record originates from a study of blood T cells in healthy people across ages. Healthy Caucasian individuals from Russia aged roughly 6 to 90 served as donors. Per sample, a minimum of 6 million PBMCs were isolated. A second PCR of about 7 to 11 cycles used a sample-barcoded 5' primer and a J-beta primer mix. No fewer than 3 million CDR3-containing paired-end reads came from each sample. Each CDR3 protein is one row after TCRdb ran MiXCR on the 5' RACE reads. Here the sample spans approximately 850,000 distinct CDR3 sequences, 58% being singletons. Germline V gene sequence: CDR1 SNHLY, CDR2 FYNNEI. V was clipped by 2 bases and J by 8 bases; unmatched bases: 11. CDR3 size: 16 residues.

V and J are TRBV2 and TRBJ2-1; 8 bases match TRBD2. Specimen: blood. The clonotype comes from a man under 40 in good health. CDR3 residues: CASSEREGLGRDEQFF. CDR3 coding DNA: TGTGCCAGCAGTGAACGCGAGGGACTAGGTAGGGATGAGCAGTTCTTC.